The 32 T cell receptor beta chains reported below all come from one sample, sequenced in a study of T cell repertoires in cytomegalovirus infection. TCRdb re-analysed the reads in MiXCR, keeping a single row per CDR3 protein. Of some 700,000 distinct CDR3 sequences in the sample, under 40% were seen once. Sequenced input: PBMCs. These receptors came from a human donor in good health (CMV status not recorded). Some clones in this sample may be carry-over from other donors' samples.

This clonotype was detected only a few times. The CDR3 sequence: CASSNQGGDTQYF. DNA of the CDR3: TGTGCCAGCAGCAATCAGGGTGGCGATACGCAGTATTTT. This chain links TRBV7-3 with TRBJ2-3, with D perhaps matching TRBD1 (5 bases). Germline values: CDR1 SGHTA, CDR2 FQGTGA. V was pared by 5 bases and J by 6 bases, with 12 bases between. The CDR3 consists of 13 residues.

This clonotype was observed many times. V usage is TRBV7-9 and J usage is TRBJ2-7; 8 bases map to TRBD1. The CDR3 consists of 16 residues. Germline values: CDR1 SEHNR, CDR2 FQNEAQ (reference sequence). The trim removed 10 bases at V and 5 bases at J, leaving 19 bases unmatched. The CDR3 sequence: CATTKTMDRAVDEQYF. The CDR3, as DNA: TGTGCCACCACTAAAACCATGGACAGGGCGGTCGACGAGCAGTACTTC.

This clonotype was seen repeatedly, ten times or more. The chain couples TRBV6-5 to TRBJ1-5; 7 positions agree with TRBD1. The CDR3 sequence is 14 residues long. CDR1 MNHEY and CDR2 SVGAGI come from the germline V gene. J lost 0 bases, V lost 6 bases, and 2 bases had no gene match. This CDR3 is CASSQGDSNQPQHF. The CDR3 nucleotides are TGTGCCAGCAGCCAGGGGGATAGCAATCAGCCCCAGCATTTT.

This clonotype was observed at least ten times. This rearrangement joins TRBV6-6 to TRBJ1-1, with D unresolved. The germline gives CDR1 MNHNY, CDR2 SVGAGI (reference sequence). Trimming removed 2 bases from V and 1 base from J, with 8 bases in between. This CDR3 spans 14 amino acids. CDR3: CASSYGSTNTEAFF. For the CDR3, the DNA is TGTGCCAGCAGTTACGGATCCACGAACACTGAAGCTTTCTTT.

This clonotype was seen a handful of times. This sequence joins TRBV7-2 and TRBJ2-5; 7 bases map to TRBD2. There are 14 residues in the CDR3. Trimming took 5 bases from V and 1 from J; bases not matched to a gene: 4. Germline V CDR1 and CDR2: SGHTA, FQGNSA. The CDR3 coding sequence is TGTGCCAGCAGCCCGGCTAGCGGCCAAGAGACCCAGTACTTC. This sequence encodes CASSPASGQETQYF.

The chain combines TRBV7-8 with TRBJ2-7; D remains unclear. With 5 bases removed from V and 6 bases from J, the gap between germline ends came to 26 bases. Germline-derived CDR1 and CDR2 are SGHVS and FQNEAQ. The CDR3 extends over 17 amino acids. In DNA, the CDR3 is TGTGCCAGCAGCCCCCAAAGCGCGTCTAGAGGAGCGATCGAGCAGTACTTC. It specifies CASSPQSASRGAIEQYF. The variable domain in full, with the rest retrieved from reference TRBV7-8 and TRBJ2-7, is GAGVSQSPRYKVAKRGQDVALRCDPISGHVSLFWYQQALGQGPEFLTYFQNEAQLDKSGLPSDRFFAERPEGSVSTLKIQRTQQEDSAVYLCASSPQSASRGAIEQYFGPGTRLTVT.

This clonotype occurred a few times. The V and J genes are TRBV6-1 and TRBJ1-5; D unclear. Germline lookup yields CDR1 MNHNS and CDR2 SASEGT. CDR3 length: 14 amino acids. Trimming removed 8 bases at V and 0 bases at J, with 11 bases between. The CDR3 region is CASARHDSNQPQHF. DNA of the CDR3: TGTGCCAGCGCCCGGCATGATAGCAATCAGCCCCAGCATTTT.

This clonotype was picked up a small number of times. The genes are TRBV20-1 and TRBJ2-3, with 7 bases matching TRBD1. Trimming at V came to 3 bases and at J to 2 bases, leaving 5 bases not matched to a gene. The CDR3 length is 14 residues. Germline V CDR1 and CDR2: DFQATT, SNEGSKA (reference sequence). CDR3 DNA: TGCAGTGCTAGTCTGACAGGGTTCACAGATACGCAGTATTTT. Protein product: CSASLTGFTDTQYF.

A word on this clonotype: Being one base from a much bigger clone, this may be a read error. The chain has TRBV7-2 and TRBJ2-4; 7 bases align to TRBD2. Germline-derived CDR1 and CDR2 are SGHTA and FQGNSA. The CDR3 has 15 amino acids. Trimming took 0 bases from V and 9 from J; bases not matched to a gene: 8. CDR3 in DNA: TGTGCCAGCAGCTTAGCCAGCAGGAGCGGGGTCATTCAGTACTTC. Protein product: CASSLASRSGVIQYF.

This clonotype was observed many times. V gene TRBV6-6 combines with J gene TRBJ2-5; TRBD2 matches 8 bases. Germline trimming cut 7 bases from V and 1 base from J; bases unmatched to any gene: 8. From germline, CDR1 is MNHNY and CDR2 SVGAGI (reference sequence). The CDR3 is 15 amino acids. As DNA, the CDR3 is TGTGCCAGCATTAAAGCGGGAGTAACCCAAGAGACCCAGTACTTC. This codes for CASIKAGVTQETQYF.

The chain recombines TRBV19 with TRBJ2-5, with 7 bases identical to TRBD1. Germline CDR1 reads LNHDA; CDR2 reads SQIVND (reference sequence). This CDR3 has 15 residues. V gave up 5 bases and J gave up 5 bases; unmatched junction bases: 11. The CDR3 DNA reads TGTGCCAGTAGTGTGGGACAGAATCGTGCGGAGACCCAGTACTTC. Protein sequence: CASSVGQNRAETQYF. Together with reference TRBV19 and TRBJ2-5, the CDR3 gives the full variable domain: DGGITQSPKYLFRKEGQNVTLSCEQNLNHDAMYWYRQDPGQGLRLIYYSQIVNDFQKGDIAEGYSVSREKKESFPLTVTSAQKNPTAFYLCASSVGQNRAETQYFGPGTRLLVL.

The chain carries TRBV13 and TRBJ2-7; perhaps TRBD2 as D (6 bases). The germline V and J ends were trimmed by 5 bases and 6 bases, with 17 bases remaining between them. CDR3 size: 14 residues. Germline lookup yields CDR1 PRHDT and CDR2 FYEKMQ (reference sequence). CDR3 protein: CASSLGGELGEQYF. The CDR3 nucleotides read TGTGCCAGCAGCCTGGGCGGGGAGTTGGGCGAGCAGTACTTC. Based on the CDR3 plus reference TRBV13 and TRBJ2-7, the full variable domain is AAGVIQSPRHLIKEKRETATLKCYPIPRHDTVYWYQQGPGQDPQFLISFYEKMQSDKGSIPDRFSAQQFSDYHSELNMSSLELGDSALYFCASSLGGELGEQYFGPGTRLTVT.

This clonotype was observed a few times. The CDR3 reads CASRTDTYEQYF. The CDR3 DNA is TGTGCCAGCAGGACAGATACCTACGAGCAGTACTTC. The chain links TRBV2 to TRBJ2-7; tentatively, D is TRBD1 (5 bases). CDR1 and CDR2 (germline): SNHLY, FYNNEI. The CDR3 runs to 12 residues. Trimming removed 6 bases from V and 2 bases from J, with 8 bases in between.

In this sample, this clonotype turned up a few times. The rearrangement joins TRBV4-1 to TRBJ2-7; 8 bases agree with TRBD1. Trimming took 3 bases from V and 1 from J; bases not matched to a gene: 8. Germline loops: CDR1 MGHRA, CDR2 YSYEKL. The CDR3 is made up of 16 amino acids. As DNA, the CDR3 is TGCGCCAGCAGCCACGCGGTCAGGGGGCGTTCCTACGAGCAGTACTTC. It codes for CASSHAVRGRSYEQYF.

V and J are TRBV28 and TRBJ2-7; maybe TRBD2 (5 bases). V was clipped by 3 bases and J by 2 bases, with 17 bases between them. From germline, CDR1 is MDHEN and CDR2 SYDVKM. This CDR3 spans 16 amino acids. The CDR3 reads CASSLLSRLGAYEQYF. CDR3 nucleotide sequence: TGTGCCAGCAGTTTGTTAAGTCGGTTGGGAGCCTACGAGCAGTACTTC.

About this clonotype: A single base separates this from a much larger clone, so it may be a read error. CDR3 region: CASSETPRAQETQYF. In nucleotides, the CDR3 is TGTGCCAGCAGCGAGACTCCGAGAGCACAAGAGACCCAGTACTTC. The genes are TRBV2 and TRBJ2-5; D unresolved. Trimming removed 6 bases at V and 2 bases at J, with 16 bases between. The CDR3 spans 15 residues. Looked up from germline, CDR1 is SNHLY and CDR2 is FYNNEI.

The chain uses TRBV5-1 and TRBJ2-1; 7 nucleotides align to TRBD2. V was pared by 7 bases and J by 0 bases, with 10 bases of the junction left unmatched. The CDR3 extends over 16 amino acids. Germline CDR1 is SGHRS and CDR2 is YFSETQ. The CDR3: CASEGASGTSYNEQFF. CDR3 nucleotides: TGCGCCAGCGAGGGTGCTAGCGGAACCTCCTACAATGAGCAGTTCTTC.

The chain employs TRBV24-1 and TRBJ1-5; D is ambiguous. Per the germline V gene, CDR1 is KGHDR and CDR2 is SFDVKD. The CDR3 is 14 amino acids. Trimming stripped 4 bases from V and 5 bases from J, with 11 bases between. The CDR3 reads CATSEFNRDQPQHF. The CDR3 DNA reads as TGTGCCACCAGTGAGTTTAATAGAGATCAGCCCCAGCATTTT.

This clonotype was detected only a few times. This rearrangement joins TRBV19 to TRBJ2-1; 8 bases fit TRBD2. CDR1 is LNHDA, CDR2 SQIVND, per germline (reference sequence). The CDR3 covers 15 residues. V gave up 4 bases and J gave up 6 bases; unmatched junction bases: 8. The CDR3 spells CASSTVGLAANEQFF. The CDR3 DNA reads as TGTGCCAGTAGTACCGTAGGACTAGCCGCCAATGAGCAGTTCTTC.

The chain links TRBV2 to TRBJ2-1; D gene ambiguous. Germline CDR1 SNHLY, CDR2 FYNNEI. V lost 9 bases and J lost 5, with 23 bases in between. The CDR3 consists of 16 residues. The CDR3 nucleotides are TGTGCCAGTAGACGTACCGCAAACCAACGCGACAATGAGCAGTTCTTC. Protein sequence: CASRRTANQRDNEQFF.

V gene TRBV28 combines with J gene TRBJ2-7; 10 bases map to TRBD1. Looked up from germline, CDR1 is MDHEN and CDR2 is SYDVKM. There are 14 residues in the CDR3. Trimming cost V 8 bases and J 0 bases; bases outside gene matches: 4. The CDR3 here is CASGGQGSSYEQYF. As DNA, the CDR3 is TGTGCCAGCGGGGGACAGGGGTCCTCCTACGAGCAGTACTTC.

This clonotype was observed a handful of times. The chain has TRBV12-3 or TRBV12-4 and TRBJ1-1, with a weak D call TRBD1 (5 bases). V dropped 7 bases and J dropped 11 bases, with 17 bases sitting between them. The CDR3 spans 12 residues. Here the CDR3 DNA reads TGTGCCAGCAACCTCCCGGAGGGGTCTGCTTTCTTT. Translation: CASNLPEGSAFF.

The V call is TRBV20-1, the J call TRBJ1-1; 7 nucleotides align to TRBD1. V was pared by 5 bases and J by 1 base, with 10 bases of the junction left unmatched. Germline CDR1 and CDR2: DFQATT and SNEGSKA (reference sequence). This CDR3 spans 15 amino acids. The CDR3, as DNA: TGCAGTGCTGGGAATAACAGGGGACGGAACACTGAAGCTTTCTTT. Encoded protein: CSAGNNRGRNTEAFF.

The V and J genes are TRBV19 and TRBJ2-3; 7 bases line up with TRBD2. This CDR3 contains 15 residues. V lost 9 bases and J lost 2; bases outside the gene matches: 11. In germline, CDR1 is LNHDA, CDR2 SQIVND (reference sequence). The CDR3 region has the DNA TGTGCCAGCAGACCCGGGACTACAGACACAGATACGCAGTATTTT. This gives the protein CASRPGTTDTDTQYF.

The chain has TRBV2 and TRBJ2-7, with 7 bases lining up with TRBD2. CDR3 size: 15 residues. V lost 5 bases to trimming and J lost 2 bases; unmatched junction nucleotides: 9. In germline, CDR1 is SNHLY, CDR2 FYNNEI. CDR3 sequence reads: CASSFLADPTYEQYF. The CDR3 nucleotides are TGTGCCAGCAGTTTTCTAGCGGATCCCACCTACGAGCAGTACTTC.

The J gene is TRBJ1-6, the V gene TRBV11-3; D call uncertain. The germline CDR1 and CDR2 sequences are SGHNT and YENEEA. The CDR3 runs 13 residues. V was trimmed by 2 bases and J by 6 bases, leaving 5 bases between them. The CDR3 DNA sequence: TGTGCCAGCAGCTTAAACAGTAATTCACCCCTCCACTTT. Its translation: CASSLNSNSPLHF. Based on the CDR3 plus reference TRBV11-3 and TRBJ1-6, the full variable domain is EAGVVQSPRYKIIEKKQPVAFWCNPISGHNTLYWYLQNLGQGPELLIRYENEEAVDDSQLPKDRFSAERLKGVDSTLKIQPAELGDSAVYLCASSLNSNSPLHFGNGTRLTVT.

The CDR3 is CSARDYLLTGMNTEAFF. The CDR3 region has the DNA TGCAGTGCTAGAGACTACCTTTTGACAGGTATGAACACTGAAGCTTTCTTT. V usage is TRBV20-1 and J usage is TRBJ1-1, with D possibly matching TRBD1 (6 bases). The V end lost 0 bases, the J end lost 0 bases, and 17 bases lay between the germline ends. Germline V gene data show CDR1 as DFQATT and CDR2 as SNEGSKA (reference sequence). CDR3 size: 17 residues.

As to this clonotype: An end of the junction differs from the germline gene, which may be a read error. The chain employs TRBV6-5 and TRBJ1-2; maybe TRBD1 (5 bases). CDR1 MNHEY and CDR2 SVGAGI come from the germline V gene. The CDR3 length is 15 residues. CDR3 DNA: TGTGCCAGCGGTTACGGGGTAGCCGGGGGGGGAGGCTACACCTTC. Its translation: CASGYGVAGGGGYTF.

This clonotype was seen only a few times. The rearrangement uses TRBV7-2 and TRBJ1-5, with no clear D. V was cut by 5 bases and J by 0 bases, with 11 bases left in between. CDR1 and CDR2 from the germline V gene are SGHTA and FQGNSA. The CDR3 runs to 15 residues. CDR3 nucleotides: TGTGCCAGCAGCCCCGGCATAGATAGCAATCAGCCCCAGCATTTT. Translating gives CASSPGIDSNQPQHF.

The sample holds a few counts of this clonotype. V and J are TRBV7-8 and TRBJ2-1; the match to TRBD2 covers 14 bases. Germline assignment: CDR1 SGHVS and CDR2 FQNEAQ. The CDR3 runs to 17 residues. V lost 4 bases to trimming and J lost 2 bases; unmatched junction nucleotides: 4. CDR3 loop: CASSSGLAGGAYNEQFF. The CDR3 DNA sequence: TGTGCCAGCAGCTCCGGACTAGCGGGAGGCGCCTACAATGAGCAGTTCTTC.

V and J are TRBV19 and TRBJ1-4; 11 bases align to TRBD1. Germline-derived CDR1 and CDR2 are LNHDA and SQIVND (reference sequence). The CDR3 is 16 amino acids. The V gene end was trimmed by 6 bases and the J gene end by 8 bases; junction bases not matched to a gene: 11. The DNA of the CDR3 is TGTGCCAGTAGATCGGACAGGGGGCTTACCAGAGAAAAACTGTTTTTT. It translates to CASRSDRGLTREKLFF.

This clonotype was seen at least ten times. The V and J genes are TRBV7-2 and TRBJ1-2; 8 nucleotides line up with TRBD1. J gave up 3 bases and V 8 bases, and 11 bases lay outside the gene matches. The germline V gene has CDR1 SGHTA and CDR2 FQGNSA. This CDR3 is 15 amino acids long. CDR3 sequence: CASGGPGQADYGYTF. CDR3 coding DNA: TGTGCCAGCGGGGGACCGGGACAGGCGGACTATGGCTACACCTTC. The entire variable domain, with the rest obtained from reference TRBV7-2 and TRBJ1-2, is as follows: GAGVSQSPSNKVTEKGKDVELRCDPISGHTALYWYRQSLGQGLEFLIYFQGNSAPDKSGLPSDRFSAERTGGSVSTLTIQRTQQEDSAVYLCASGGPGQADYGYTFGSGTRLTVV.